This paragraph covers one T cell receptor beta chain sequence. The antigen is not known. This record belongs to a study of T cell responses to AZD1222 COVID-19 vaccine. About the study: Pooled in the analysis were second doses at about 4 or about 12 weeks. The study's findings and limits: Just six AZD1222 recipients were seropositive at baseline. A reported finding is that nearly half of spike-specific TCRs target unmutated variant regions. White British ancestry dominated among donors, who included more females, and clonal diversity was possibly underestimated.

The protocol was immunoSEQ multiplex PCR, while the TCRdb copy is restricted to in-frame clones and leaves out a portion. The sample has roughly 99,000 clones, more than 75% seen once. Per the germline V gene, CDR1 is SGHDT and CDR2 is YYEEEE. This CDR3 has 14 residues. V was pared by 2 bases and J by 1 base, with 9 bases between. This receptor was identified in an adult in good health. The J gene is TRBJ1-1, the V gene TRBV5-6; D is perhaps TRBD1 (5 bases). This specimen consisted of peripheral blood, obtained on day 0 of AZD1222 vaccination. This chain's CDR3 is CASSFWGRNTEAFF. The CDR3 coding sequence is TGTGCCAGCAGCTTCTGGGGCAGGAACACTGAAGCTTTCTTT.